The next 22 T cell receptor beta chains were all read from a single sample in a study of blood T cells in healthy people across ages. A second PCR of 7 to 11 cycles used a sample-barcoded 5' primer and a J-beta primer mix. Via MiXCR, TCRdb re-called the 5' RACE reads, giving one row per CDR3 protein. The table has some 640,000 distinct CDR3 sequences, roughly 50% seen once. The sequencing input was blood. The source of these receptors is a woman in her fifties or sixties in good health.

The chain has TRBV20-1 and TRBJ2-3; possible D gene TRBD1, 5 bases. The germline V gene encodes CDR1 DFQATT and CDR2 SNEGSKA (reference sequence). CDR3 size: 11 residues. V lost 5 bases and J lost 4, with 7 bases in between. The CDR3 loop is CSAGHPDTQYF. CDR3 coding DNA: TGCAGTGCTGGACACCCAGATACGCAGTATTTT.

In this sample, this clonotype turned up a few times. V and J are TRBV18 and TRBJ2-7, with TRBD1 matching over 9 bases. CDR1 is KGHSH, CDR2 LQKENI, per germline. The CDR3 contains 15 residues. Losses at the gene ends were 8 bases for V and 1 base for J; bases not matched to a gene: 9. CDR3 bases: TGTGCCAGCAGCCCCGGGACAGGGTATTCCTACGAGCAGTACTTC. Translating gives CASSPGTGYSYEQYF.

The sample holds a few counts of this clonotype. This sequence joins TRBV7-2 and TRBJ1-2; D may be TRBD1 (5 bases). The germline V gene encodes CDR1 SGHTA and CDR2 FQGNSA. The CDR3 is made up of 16 amino acids. Trimming took off 2 bases at V and 2 bases at J, with 15 bases between the two ends. The CDR3 reads CASSLNIGASNYGYTF. The CDR3 DNA follows: TGTGCCAGCAGCTTAAATATCGGGGCCAGCAACTATGGCTACACCTTC.

The chain uses TRBV4-3 and TRBJ2-5, with a weak D call TRBD2 (5 bases). The CDR3 is 15 residues long. V was clipped by 4 bases and J by 4 bases, with 16 bases between them. The germline gives CDR1 LGHNA, CDR2 YSLEER. This CDR3 is CASSPRVGVAETQYF. The CDR3 DNA reads as TGCGCCAGCAGCCCGAGGGTGGGAGTGGCAGAGACCCAGTACTTC.

This chain links TRBV20-1 with TRBJ2-1; 15 positions match TRBD2. This CDR3 region has 16 residues. Per the germline V gene, CDR1 is DFQATT and CDR2 is SNEGSKA (reference sequence). The V gene end was trimmed by 5 bases and the J gene end by 4 bases; junction bases not matched to a gene: 6. The CDR3 sequence is CSAGTSGRQTYNEQFF. CDR3 sequence (DNA): TGCAGTGCTGGGACTAGCGGGAGGCAGACGTACAATGAGCAGTTCTTC.

This clonotype occurred a few times. The rearrangement uses TRBV20-1 and TRBJ2-5; 7 bases align to TRBD2. Looked up from germline, CDR1 is DFQATT and CDR2 is SNEGSKA (reference sequence). The CDR3 has 15 amino acids. V shed 0 bases and J 1 base; nucleotides not matched to a gene: 5. The CDR3: CSARDAGELQETQYF. CDR3 sequence (DNA): TGCAGTGCTAGAGATGCGGGGGAACTCCAAGAGACCCAGTACTTC.

The chain carries TRBV12-3 or TRBV12-4 and TRBJ1-4; 7 bases fit TRBD1. CDR3 length: 14 residues. V shed 5 bases, J shed 8 bases, and the junction held 8 bases outside the gene matches. The chain's CDR3 is CASSRDRAEEKLFF. As DNA, the CDR3 is TGTGCCAGCAGTAGAGACAGGGCAGAGGAAAAACTGTTTTTT.

The rearrangement uses TRBV20-1 and TRBJ2-1; TRBD1 or TRBD2 may be the D gene (6 bases each). CDR1 and CDR2 from the germline V gene are DFQATT and SNEGSKA (reference sequence). V lost 5 bases and J 10 bases, leaving 24 bases between the germline ends. The CDR3 is 15 amino acids. CDR3 DNA: TGCAGTGCTCCCTTGGCGGGAAAGCTAAGGGGGGAGCAGTTCTTC. It encodes CSAPLAGKLRGEQFF.

V gene TRBV2 combines with J gene TRBJ2-5, with D possibly being TRBD2 (5 bases). This CDR3 region has 10 residues. Germline lookup yields CDR1 SNHLY and CDR2 FYNNEI. The V gene lost 6 bases and the J gene lost 11 bases, with 10 bases spanning the gap. This chain's CDR3 is CASSQWEQYF. CDR3 coding DNA: TGTGCCAGCAGCCAGTGGGAGCAGTACTTC. The full variable domain, with the rest looked up from reference TRBV2 and TRBJ2-5, is EPEVTQTPSHQVTQMGQEVILRCVPISNHLYFYWYRQILGQKVEFLVSFYNNEISEKSEIFDDQFSVERPDGSNFTLKIRSTKLEDSAMYFCASSQWEQYFGPGTRLLVL.

The chain links TRBV7-2 to TRBJ1-1, with D perhaps matching TRBD1 (5 bases). Germline V lookup: CDR1 SGHTA, CDR2 FQGNSA. Trimming took off 0 bases at V and 6 bases at J, with 11 bases between the two ends. The CDR3 runs to 14 residues. The CDR3 nucleotides are TGTGCCAGCAGCTTAGCGGGAATGGGGGCTGAAGCTTTCTTT. Translated, it gives CASSLAGMGAEAFF.

Details on this clonotype: At one boundary the junction diverges from the germline segment, which might be a read error. The genes are TRBV4-1 and TRBJ2-5; possible D gene TRBD1, 5 bases. The germline CDR1 and CDR2 sequences are MGHRA and YSYEKL. This CDR3 contains 14 residues. The CDR3 coding sequence is TGCGCCAACAGCCAGCACCCATCAGGGGAGACCCAGTACTTC. This encodes CANSQHPSGETQYF.

This clonotype was observed a few times. The CDR3 sequence: CASSSGRMSDTQYF. The CDR3 DNA follows: TGCGCCAGCAGCTCCGGACGCATGTCGGATACGCAGTATTTT. The chain employs TRBV5-1 and TRBJ2-3; no definite D call. V was clipped by 3 bases and J by 6 bases, with 14 bases between them. CDR3 length: 14 amino acids. Germline CDR1 and CDR2: SGHRS and YFSETQ.

The V call is TRBV9, the J call TRBJ2-7; D is tentatively TRBD1 or TRBD2 (5 bases each). V gave up 2 bases and J gave up 2 bases, with 11 bases separating them. CDR1 and CDR2 from the germline V gene are SGDLS and YYNGEE. The CDR3 is 14 residues long. The CDR3 DNA reads TGTGCCAGCAGCGTGGGGGTAAACCCCTACGAGCAGTACTTC. It yields the protein CASSVGVNPYEQYF.

This rearrangement joins TRBV2 to TRBJ2-1, with D possibly being TRBD2 (6 bases). The CDR3 length is 16 residues. V lost 2 bases and J lost 4, with 15 bases in between. From germline, CDR1 is SNHLY and CDR2 FYNNEI. The CDR3 region has the DNA TGTGCCAGCAGTGAAAGCGGAGCGGGTAATTACAATGAGCAGTTCTTC. Protein sequence: CASSESGAGNYNEQFF.

V usage is TRBV7-9 and J usage is TRBJ2-7; 7 bases map to TRBD1. J lost 2 bases, V lost 5 bases, and 12 bases had no gene match. Looked up from germline, CDR1 is SEHNR and CDR2 is FQNEAQ (reference sequence). The CDR3 length is 16 residues. The CDR3 nucleotides are TGTGCCAGCAGCCTACCGGGACAGTATCGCCCCTACGAGCAGTACTTC. This translates into CASSLPGQYRPYEQYF.

CDR3 amino acids: CASSLVFSQGLMDTQYF. CDR3 nucleotide sequence: TGCGCCAGCAGCTTGGTATTTTCACAAGGGTTAATGGATACGCAGTATTTT. The chain joins TRBV5-1 to TRBJ2-3; D not resolved. The germline V gene has CDR1 SGHRS and CDR2 YFSETQ. Between the trimmed V and J ends, which lost 0 bases and 6 bases, there was a span of 20 bases. The CDR3 totals 17 residues.

This clonotype was seen a single time. The chain combines TRBV2 with TRBJ2-3; no clear D gene. Germline CDR1 reads SNHLY; CDR2 reads FYNNEI. The CDR3 is 14 amino acids. With 8 bases removed from V and 2 bases from J, the gap between germline ends came to 14 bases. The CDR3 spells CASSSMGITDTQYF. The CDR3 DNA reads as TGTGCCAGCTCGTCGATGGGGATCACAGATACGCAGTATTTT.

This clonotype was observed a handful of times. The rearrangement links TRBV28 to TRBJ2-7; TRBD2 matches 9 bases. Per germline, CDR1 MDHEN and CDR2 SYDVKM. With 4 bases clipped from V and 2 bases from J, the junction kept 15 bases outside the gene matches. This CDR3 is built from 18 residues. This CDR3 is CASSSPRLSSGKPYEQYF. DNA for the CDR3: TGTGCCAGCAGTTCCCCGCGCCTTTCTAGCGGGAAGCCCTACGAGCAGTACTTC.

This clonotype has more than one count but fewer than ten. The V and J genes are TRBV7-2 and TRBJ2-5; D is uncertain. The CDR3 sequence is 14 residues long. The V gene lost 2 bases and the J gene lost 0 bases, with 7 bases spanning the gap. Germline V gene data show CDR1 as SGHTA and CDR2 as FQGNSA. This chain's CDR3 is CASSLSAHQETQYF. The CDR3 region has the DNA TGTGCCAGCAGCTTATCAGCGCACCAAGAGACCCAGTACTTC.

Comments on this clonotype: One end of the junction is discordant with germline, which a read error may explain. The V and J genes are TRBV6-4 and TRBJ2-1, with 9 bases lining up with TRBD2. This CDR3 region has 16 residues. CDR1 MRHNA and CDR2 SNTAGT come from the germline V gene. This chain's CDR3 is CASKASGASSYNKQFF. As DNA, the CDR3 is TGCGCCAGCAAGGCTAGCGGGGCCTCCTCCTACAATAAGCAGTTCTTC.

The rearrangement links TRBV27 to TRBJ2-7, with 7 bases that match TRBD2. The V gene end was trimmed by 4 bases and the J gene end by 6 bases; junction bases not matched to a gene: 6. The CDR3 runs 13 residues. In germline, CDR1 is MNHEY, CDR2 SMNVEV (reference sequence). The CDR3 DNA reads as TGTGCCAGCAGTTATCGGGAGGAGGGCGAGCAGTACTTC. Protein sequence: CASSYREEGEQYF.

The rearrangement links TRBV7-9 to TRBJ1-2, with D uncertain. Trimming took 10 bases from V and 7 from J, leaving 28 bases between them. CDR3 length: 16 amino acids. Germline V gives CDR1 SEHNR, CDR2 FQNEAQ (reference sequence). The CDR3 region is CATPTRDREALCGYTF. Here the CDR3 DNA reads TGTGCCACCCCGACCCGGGATCGAGAGGCATTATGTGGCTACACCTTC.